This T cell receptor beta chain stems from a study of T cell repertoires and Cas9 in healthy adults. As for the study in general: Multi-effector potency, cytotoxicity and lineage were assessed in SpCas9-reactive CD4 and CD8 T cells.

Sequenced by immunoSEQ multiplex PCR; TCRdb stores in-frame clones only, minus some. The table lists some 15,000 clones, 89% of them singletons. Study-level results: In vitro, SpCas9-reactive Tregs were reported to curb effector T cell proliferation and function.

The V end was cut by 6 bases, the J end by 8 bases, with 19 bases between. Looked up from germline, CDR1 is LNHDA and CDR2 is SQIVND (reference sequence). The CDR3 is made up of 14 amino acids. On this clone: No antigen is known for it.

This clonotype originated in a human donor in good health. Sequenced: Tregs (CD4+, CD25+, CD127-, CD137-, CD154-) from PBMCs; culture status not recorded. The V call is TRBV19, the J call TRBJ1-2, with D perhaps TRBD1 (5 bases). The CDR3 region has the DNA TGTGCCAGTAGGACTCCCCGGGGGGTAGGAGGCTACACCTTC. It specifies CASRTPRGVGGYTF.